This T cell receptor (beta chain) was recorded in a study of CD8 T cells in ankylosing spondylitis. The germline V and J ends were trimmed by 8 bases and 3 bases, with 14 bases remaining between them. The length of the CDR3 is 14 residues. CDR1 MNHEY and CDR2 SVGEGT come from the germline V gene. Via MiXCR, TCRdb re-called the 5' RACE reads, giving one row per CDR3 protein. Counted here are roughly 240,000 distinct CDR3 sequences, around 8% occurring once; the ten biggest clones make up around 4.4%. This clonotype was recorded at least ten times. The specimen sequenced was blood, either unsorted or a sorted T cell fraction (not recorded which). The sequence was collected from a female donor with ankylosing spondylitis or in good health (not recorded which). The chain combines TRBV6-2 or TRBV6-3 with TRBJ1-5, with no clear D. CDR3 region: CASAQLRDNQPQHF. For the CDR3, the DNA is TGTGCCAGCGCTCAACTTAGGGACAATCAGCCCCAGCATTTT.